The next 13 T cell receptor beta chains were all read from a single sample in a study of lymphopenia after photon versus proton radiotherapy. Using immunoSEQ multiplex PCR, the repertoire was profiled, and TCRdb retains in-frame clones only, with some absent. The sample yields 25,000 to 30,000 clones, 90% seen once. The sequencing here drew on peripheral blood, taken from a patient treated with photon-based radiotherapy. The source is a woman between 50 and 59 years old with cholangiocarcinoma.

V is TRBV10-3 and J is TRBJ2-2; 7 positions match TRBD2. CDR1 and CDR2 (germline): ENHRY, SYGVKD. After removal of 11 bases from V and 5 bases from J, the junction contained 5 bases not matched to a gene. The CDR3 extends over 12 amino acids. CDR3 in DNA: TGTGCCTCGTCCGGGGGGACCGGGGAGCTGTTTTTT. This sequence encodes CASSGGTGELFF.

The chain links TRBV29-1 to TRBJ2-1; 7 bases fit TRBD1. Germline V gives CDR1 SQVTM, CDR2 ANQGSEA. The CDR3 is 14 residues long. The trim removed 4 bases at V and 4 bases at J, leaving 7 bases unmatched. For the CDR3, the DNA is TGCAGCGTTGCCGGGACAGACAAATACAATGAGCAGTTCTTC. This encodes CSVAGTDKYNEQFF.

The V call is TRBV5-1, the J call TRBJ2-2, with a possible D match to TRBD1 (6 bases). The CDR3 contains 16 residues. Germline V lookup: CDR1 SGHRS, CDR2 YFSETQ. V lost 3 bases and J lost 8, with 20 bases in between. This CDR3 is CASSWGPGAPPGELFF. DNA of the CDR3: TGCGCCAGCAGCTGGGGGCCAGGGGCGCCCCCAGGGGAGCTGTTTTTT. The entire variable domain, with the rest obtained from reference TRBV5-1 and TRBJ2-2, is as follows: KAGVTQTPRYLIKTRGQQVTLSCSPISGHRSVSWYQQTPGQGLQFLFEYFSETQRNKGNFPGRFSGRQFSNSRSEMNVSTLELGDSALYLCASSWGPGAPPGELFFGEGSRLTVL.

The rearrangement links TRBV10-1 to TRBJ1-1; 7 bases are shared with TRBD1. This CDR3 is 14 amino acids long. The V gene's germline CDR1 is WNHNN and CDR2 SYGVQD (reference sequence). The V segment lost 3 bases and the J segment 4 bases; nucleotides outside the gene matches: 5. The CDR3 DNA reads TGCGCCAGCAGTGAACGACAGGGAGTCACTGAAGCTTTCTTT. This gives the protein CASSERQGVTEAFF.

The rearrangement uses TRBV7-9 and TRBJ2-3, with D uncertain. The V gene's germline CDR1 is SEHNR and CDR2 FQNEAQ (reference sequence). CDR3 size: 11 residues. V lost 9 bases and J lost 4, with 8 bases in between. In DNA form, the CDR3 reads TGTGCCAGAAGCACAGCAGATACGCAGTATTTT. Residues: CARSTADTQYF.

V gene TRBV6-1 combines with J gene TRBJ1-4; TRBD1 aligns across 8 bases. CDR1 is MNHNS and CDR2 is SASEGT in the germline V gene. This CDR3 has 13 amino acids. J was trimmed by 10 bases and V by 8 bases; bases with no gene match: 9. CDR3 in amino acids: CASHDGTGGKLFF. In nucleotides, the CDR3 is TGTGCCAGCCATGACGGCACAGGGGGAAAACTGTTTTTT.

This chain joins TRBV2 and TRBJ1-6; TRBD1 matches 7 bases. Germline V CDR1 and CDR2: SNHLY, FYNNEI. The junction had 5 bases not matched to a gene; V was cut back by 6 bases and J by 0 bases. The CDR3 consists of 16 residues. This chain's CDR3 is CASRTGKSSYNSPLHF. DNA of the CDR3: TGTGCCAGCAGGACAGGGAAGAGCTCCTATAATTCACCCCTCCACTTT.

This clone was seen only once. The gene calls are TRBV19 and TRBJ1-1; D may be TRBD1 (5 bases). This CDR3 has 15 amino acids. Trimming left V 8 bases short and J 0 bases short, with 16 bases between. Germline V gene data show CDR1 as LNHDA and CDR2 as SQIVND (reference sequence). The CDR3 region has the DNA TGTGCCAGTGTGGGGGAGTTCCCAATGAACACTGAAGCTTTCTTT. Translated: CASVGEFPMNTEAFF.

The CDR3 reads CASSEDRDEQYF. CDR3 in DNA: TGTGCCAGCAGTGAGGACAGGGACGAGCAGTACTTC. The V call is TRBV2, the J call TRBJ2-7; 8 nucleotides line up with TRBD1. V was clipped by 3 bases and J by 5 bases; unmatched bases: 0. CDR1 and CDR2 (germline): SNHLY, FYNNEI. The CDR3 is 12 amino acids.

The V gene is TRBV19, the J gene TRBJ1-2; no clear D. The CDR3 contains 12 residues. Germline CDR1 and CDR2: LNHDA and SQIVND (reference sequence). With 5 bases removed from V and 8 bases from J, the gap between germline ends came to 12 bases. The CDR3 region has the DNA TGTGCCAGTAGTCCTCGGGGAACGGGCTACACCTTC. This translates into CASSPRGTGYTF.

This chain uses TRBV5-4 with TRBJ1-1; no definite D call. This CDR3 has 13 amino acids. Between the trimmed V and J ends, which lost 0 bases and 1 base, there was a span of 4 bases. The germline V gene has CDR1 SGHNT and CDR2 YYREEE (reference sequence). CDR3 region: CASSLGENTEAFF. The CDR3 DNA follows: TGTGCCAGCAGCTTGGGGGAGAACACTGAAGCTTTCTTT.

The rearrangement joins TRBV18 to TRBJ2-3, with D unresolved. V lost 4 bases to trimming and J lost 1 base, with 9 bases between them. The CDR3 loop spans 14 amino acids. CDR1 is KGHSH and CDR2 is LQKENI in the germline V gene. This chain's CDR3 is CASSHPSGTDTQYF. CDR3 nucleotide sequence: TGTGCCAGCTCACACCCAAGTGGCACAGATACGCAGTATTTT.

The V and J genes are TRBV30 and TRBJ2-3; D tentatively reads TRBD1 or TRBD2 (5 bases each). The V end was cut by 2 bases, the J end by 10 bases, with 13 bases between. The CDR3 is 12 residues long. Germline V gene sequence: CDR1 GTSNPN, CDR2 SVGIG (reference sequence). This CDR3 reads CAWSTGTGAQYF. CDR3 bases: TGTGCCTGGAGTACGGGGACCGGCGCGCAGTATTTT.